This TCR beta chain comes out of a study of CD8 T cells in ankylosing spondylitis. Broader study findings: Earlier literature documents some of the motif variants in reactive arthritis synovial fluid and blood. Disease-associated clones were reportedly significantly overrepresented in matched ankylosing spondylitis synovial fluid. A motif in TCR beta, a set of about eight highly homologous variants, appeared characteristic of ankylosing spondylitis blood.

TCRdb called the 5' RACE reads again in MiXCR, with one record for every CDR3 protein. Here the sample spans 670,000 or so distinct CDR3 sequences, around a fifth being singletons. Germline loops: CDR1 MNHNY, CDR2 SVGAGI (reference sequence). V gave up 6 bases and J gave up 5 bases; unmatched junction bases: 2. The CDR3 runs to 13 residues. Comments on this clonotype: Its specificity is not known.

The chain carries TRBV6-6 and TRBJ2-2; TRBD1 aligns across 8 bases. Specimen: blood, either unsorted or a sorted T cell fraction (not recorded which). The TCR comes from a male donor with ankylosing spondylitis. CDR3 amino acids: CASSWDRTGELFF. In DNA, the CDR3 is TGTGCCAGCAGCTGGGACAGGACCGGGGAGCTGTTTTTT.